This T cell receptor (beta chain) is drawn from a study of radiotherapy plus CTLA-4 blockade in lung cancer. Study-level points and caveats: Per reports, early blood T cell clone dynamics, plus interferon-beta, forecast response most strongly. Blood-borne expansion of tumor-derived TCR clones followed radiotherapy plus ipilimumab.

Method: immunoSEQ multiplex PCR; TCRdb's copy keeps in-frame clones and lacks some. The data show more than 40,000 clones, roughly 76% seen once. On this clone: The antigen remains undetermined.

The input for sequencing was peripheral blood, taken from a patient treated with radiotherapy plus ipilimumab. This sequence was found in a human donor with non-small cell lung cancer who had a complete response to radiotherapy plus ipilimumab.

The CDR3 nucleotides read TGTGCCAGCAGCTTGGAACAGGGGAGGGCCAAAAACATTCAGTACTTC. Protein sequence: CASSLEQGRAKNIQYF. This rearrangement joins TRBV5-4 to TRBJ2-4; maybe TRBD1 (7 bases). Germline-derived CDR1 and CDR2 are SGHNT and YYREEE (reference sequence). Trimming removed 0 bases at V and 1 base at J, with 11 bases between. This CDR3 region has 16 residues.